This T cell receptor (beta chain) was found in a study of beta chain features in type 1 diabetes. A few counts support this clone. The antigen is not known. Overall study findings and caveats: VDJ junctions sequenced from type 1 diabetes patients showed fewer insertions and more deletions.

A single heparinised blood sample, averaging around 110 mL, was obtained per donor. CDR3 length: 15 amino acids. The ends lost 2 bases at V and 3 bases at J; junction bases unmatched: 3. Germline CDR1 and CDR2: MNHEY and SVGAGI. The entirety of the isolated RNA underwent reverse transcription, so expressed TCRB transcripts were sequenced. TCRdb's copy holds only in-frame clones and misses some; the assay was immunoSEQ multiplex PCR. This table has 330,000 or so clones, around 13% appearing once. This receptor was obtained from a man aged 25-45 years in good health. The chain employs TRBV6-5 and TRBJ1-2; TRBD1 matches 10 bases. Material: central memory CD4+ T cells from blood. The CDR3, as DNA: TGTGCCAGCAGTTACAGGACAGGGGGGTACTATGGCTACACCTTC. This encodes CASSYRTGGYYGYTF.